Presented here are 22 T cell receptor beta chains from one specimen sequenced in a study of T-cell memory formation after mild COVID-19. One entry per CDR3 protein, called by TCRdb with MiXCR from the 5' RACE reads. Among 350,000 to 450,000 distinct CDR3 sequences listed, 28% were seen once. Material: PBMCs or a T cell subset sorted from them (not recorded which). The receptors come from an adult woman who had mild COVID-19 (a few samples of this study predate the infection). Cell type and time point are not known.

This chain joins TRBV11-3 and TRBJ2-3; the D gene is possibly TRBD2 (7 bases). V was trimmed by 4 bases and J by 6 bases, leaving 14 bases between them. This CDR3 is 14 amino acids long. Germline-derived CDR1 and CDR2 are SGHNT and YENEEA. CDR3 sequence reads: CASSSGGAWDTQYF. CDR3 DNA: TGTGCCAGCAGCTCTGGGGGGGCCTGGGATACGCAGTATTTT.

This clonotype has a handful of counts. The V and J genes are TRBV30 and TRBJ1-6; weak D call: TRBD1 (6 bases). Trimming removed 4 bases from V and 6 bases from J, with 13 bases in between. The CDR3 loop spans 14 amino acids. CDR1 is GTSNPN, CDR2 SVGIG, per germline (reference sequence). The CDR3 spells CAWMPTGINSPLHF. CDR3 nucleotides: TGTGCCTGGATGCCGACAGGCATTAATTCACCCCTCCACTTT.

The table lists this clonotype with a few counts. The chain combines TRBV20-1 with TRBJ1-2, with D uncertain. The CDR3 totals 12 residues. Germline V gene sequence: CDR1 DFQATT, CDR2 SNEGSKA (reference sequence). V was shortened by 6 bases and J by 7 bases, with 15 bases between the two germline ends. The CDR3 coding sequence is TGCAGTGCCCAACCGCGTTACGGTGGCTACACCTTC. Translating gives CSAQPRYGGYTF.

This clonotype was counted a few times. This chain links TRBV7-9 with TRBJ2-1; TRBD2 matches 7 bases. After removal of 1 base from V and 7 bases from J, the junction contained 13 bases not matched to a gene. The CDR3 length is 17 residues. Germline lookup yields CDR1 SEHNR and CDR2 FQNEAQ (reference sequence). The CDR3 reads CASSLGASGAPGNEQFF. The CDR3, as DNA: TGTGCCAGCAGCTTAGGGGCCAGCGGGGCCCCGGGGAATGAGCAGTTCTTC.

This clonotype was seen more than once but under ten times. The rearrangement joins TRBV7-2 to TRBJ2-5; 7 bases line up with TRBD2. The germline V gene encodes CDR1 SGHTA and CDR2 FQGNSA. This CDR3 has 16 residues. V dropped 1 base and J dropped 1; count of bases not matched to a gene: 6. CDR3 loop: CASSLGLASSQETQYF. The CDR3 DNA reads TGTGCCAGCAGCTTAGGACTAGCATCCTCCCAAGAGACCCAGTACTTC.

This clonotype came up a few times. V usage is TRBV10-3 and J usage is TRBJ2-3, with no clear D. Trimming pared 6 bases from V and 2 bases from J, leaving 9 bases between. Germline CDR1 is ENHRY and CDR2 is SYGVKD. CDR3 length equals 13 residues. The CDR3 nucleotides read TGTGCCATCAGGACCGACCTCACAGATACGCAGTATTTT. Translating gives CAIRTDLTDTQYF.

The J gene is TRBJ1-1, the V gene TRBV24-1; 7 nucleotides match TRBD1. The CDR3 contains 15 residues. Germline V gives CDR1 KGHDR, CDR2 SFDVKD. The V and J ends lost 7 bases and 4 bases, in that order; junction bases with no gene match: 11. The CDR3 protein is CATSSPAGGSTEAFF. The CDR3 nucleotides are TGTGCCACCAGCAGTCCGGCAGGGGGGAGCACTGAAGCTTTCTTT.

This clonotype has more than one count but fewer than ten. The chain uses TRBV5-1 and TRBJ2-2; 7 bases map to TRBD2. Trimming at V came to 0 bases and at J to 6 bases, leaving 2 bases not matched to a gene. Germline V gives CDR1 SGHRS, CDR2 YFSETQ. The CDR3 runs to 14 residues. The CDR3 protein is CASSLAAGAGELFF. The CDR3 DNA reads TGCGCCAGCAGCTTGGCGGCGGGGGCCGGGGAGCTGTTTTTT.

The chain is built from TRBV7-3 and TRBJ2-7; perhaps TRBD1 as D (5 bases). The CDR3 covers 13 residues. V lost 6 bases and J 2 bases, leaving 11 bases between the germline ends. Per the germline V gene, CDR1 is SGHTA and CDR2 is FQGTGA. The CDR3 loop reads CASSHDSTYEQYF. The CDR3 coding sequence is TGTGCCAGCAGTCATGACAGTACCTACGAGCAGTACTTC. Combining the CDR3 with reference TRBV7-3 and TRBJ2-7 gives the whole variable domain GAGVSQTPSNKVTEKGKYVELRCDPISGHTALYWYRQSLGQGPEFLIYFQGTGAADDSGLPNDRFFAVRPEGSVSTLKIQRTERGDSAVYLCASSHDSTYEQYFGPGTRLTVT.

This clonotype turned up a few times. The J gene is TRBJ2-5, the V gene TRBV20-1; D is unresolved. Looked up from germline, CDR1 is DFQATT and CDR2 is SNEGSKA (reference sequence). The CDR3 spans 12 residues. V shed 6 bases and J shed 2 bases, with 10 bases lying between them. The CDR3 sequence: CSAARFQETQYF. CDR3 nucleotides: TGCAGTGCCGCGAGATTTCAAGAGACCCAGTACTTC.

The rearrangement links TRBV20-1 to TRBJ2-1; D perhaps matches TRBD1 (6 bases). In germline, CDR1 is DFQATT, CDR2 SNEGSKA (reference sequence). CDR3 size: 13 residues. Trimming shortened V by 2 bases and J by 2 bases, and 7 bases separated the two germline ends. The CDR3 DNA sequence: TGCAGTGCTAGACAGGGGACCTACAATGAGCAGTTCTTC. It encodes CSARQGTYNEQFF.

This sequence joins TRBV24-1 and TRBJ2-1; the match to TRBD2 covers 8 bases. V lost 0 bases, J lost 9 bases, and 6 bases stayed unmatched. The CDR3 covers 15 residues. Per the germline V gene, CDR1 is KGHDR and CDR2 is SFDVKD. CDR3 sequence (DNA): TGTGCCACCAGTGATTTGTGGGCCGGGGGGGCTGAGCAGTTCTTC. Its translation: CATSDLWAGGAEQFF.

The chain is built from TRBV5-1 and TRBJ2-3; D not resolved. Trimming cost V 5 bases and J 5 bases, with 15 bases left between them. The CDR3 has 14 residues. Per the germline V gene, CDR1 is SGHRS and CDR2 is YFSETQ. CDR3 region: CASRKGPDRDTQYF. The CDR3 DNA reads as TGCGCCAGCAGGAAGGGCCCCGATAGAGATACGCAGTATTTT.

This clonotype has more than one count but fewer than ten. V is TRBV7-2 and J is TRBJ1-1, with D unclear. V lost 5 bases, J lost 3 bases, and 16 bases lay in between. The length of the CDR3 is 15 residues. Germline V gives CDR1 SGHTA, CDR2 FQGNSA. The CDR3 DNA follows: TGTGCCAGCAGCCGCGGGCCCAGTAGGGACACTGAAGCTTTCTTT. This sequence encodes CASSRGPSRDTEAFF.

CDR3 bases: TGCAGTGCTAGGACTGTCTCCTATAATTCACCCCTCCACTTT. It encodes CSARTVSYNSPLHF. V and J are TRBV20-1 and TRBJ1-6; unclear D gene. The CDR3 consists of 14 residues. V gave up 3 bases and J gave up 0 bases, with 6 bases separating them. CDR1 is DFQATT, CDR2 SNEGSKA, per germline (reference sequence).

This clonotype showed up just a few times. This chain uses TRBV20-1 with TRBJ2-1, with TRBD2 matching 9 bases. Per germline, CDR1 DFQATT and CDR2 SNEGSKA (reference sequence). V trimming: 0 bases; J trimming: 0 bases; junction bases outside the gene matches: 3. The CDR3 is made up of 16 amino acids. This CDR3 is CSARDWRGGSYNEQFF. In nucleotides, the CDR3 is TGCAGTGCTAGAGATTGGCGGGGGGGCTCCTACAATGAGCAGTTCTTC.

The J gene is TRBJ1-2, the V gene TRBV12-3 or TRBV12-4; the match to TRBD1 covers 12 bases. V lost 3 bases to trimming and J lost 4 bases; unmatched junction nucleotides: 3. This CDR3 has 15 amino acids. In nucleotides, the CDR3 is TGTGCCAGCAGTTTGGGACAGGGGGCGCCCTATGGCTACACCTTC. Encoded protein: CASSLGQGAPYGYTF.

This chain links TRBV6-5 with TRBJ2-3; a weak D match, TRBD2 (6 bases). This CDR3 has 17 amino acids. Trimming pared 0 bases from V and 2 bases from J, leaving 15 bases between. Germline V gene lookup returns CDR1 MNHEY and CDR2 SVGAGI. The CDR3 reads CASSYSRSSEYTDTQYF. The CDR3 DNA reads TGTGCCAGCAGTTACTCGAGGTCTAGCGAATACACAGATACGCAGTATTTT.

This clonotype was seen a handful of times. Germline is not matched at one junction end, which may reflect a read error. The chain uses TRBV7-9 and TRBJ2-7; D not resolved. In germline, CDR1 is SEHNR, CDR2 FQNEAQ (reference sequence). CDR3 length: 13 amino acids. The CDR3 protein is CASSLGSSHEQYF. The DNA of the CDR3 is TGTGCCAGCAGCTTAGGTTCCTCCCACGAGCAGTACTTC.

In its sample, this clonotype was seen a few times. The rearrangement links TRBV12-3 or TRBV12-4 to TRBJ2-7; TRBD1 agrees at 7 bases. The CDR3 runs 15 residues. V was clipped by 3 bases and J by 0 bases; unmatched bases: 5. The CDR3 loop is CASSLTGLFSYEQYF. Here the CDR3 DNA reads TGTGCCAGCAGTTTGACAGGGCTTTTCTCCTACGAGCAGTACTTC.

Ten or more counts support this clonotype. This chain joins TRBV15 and TRBJ2-7; possible D gene TRBD1, 6 bases. With 2 bases removed from V and 3 bases from J, the gap between germline ends came to 14 bases. This CDR3 contains 15 residues. The germline gives CDR1 LNHNV, CDR2 YYDKDF (reference sequence). The CDR3 DNA is TGTGCCACCAGCAGATATACAGGGAAAGGCTACGAGCAGTACTTC. This gives the protein CATSRYTGKGYEQYF.

In its sample, this clonotype was seen a few times. The chain carries TRBV7-8 and TRBJ2-3, with D maybe TRBD2 (6 bases). The CDR3 totals 16 residues. The V end lost 4 bases, the J end lost 2 bases, and 16 bases lay between the germline ends. Germline V gene lookup returns CDR1 SGHVS and CDR2 FQNEAQ. The CDR3 bases are TGTGCCAGCAGCTCTCAGCCGGGACTGTACACAGATACGCAGTATTTT. The encoded protein is CASSSQPGLYTDTQYF.